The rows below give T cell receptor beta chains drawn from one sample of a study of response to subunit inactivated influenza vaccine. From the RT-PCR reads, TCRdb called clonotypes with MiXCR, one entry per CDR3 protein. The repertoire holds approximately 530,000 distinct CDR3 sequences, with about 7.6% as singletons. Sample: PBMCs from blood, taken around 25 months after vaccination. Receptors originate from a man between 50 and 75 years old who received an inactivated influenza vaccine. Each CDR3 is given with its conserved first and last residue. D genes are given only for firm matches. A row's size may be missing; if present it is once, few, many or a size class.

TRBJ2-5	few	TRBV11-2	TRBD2	TGTGCCAGCAGCTTCACTAGCGGGGGGCGGGAGACCCAGTACTTC	CASSFTSGGRETQYF
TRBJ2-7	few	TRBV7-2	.	TGTGCCAGCAGCTTCGGTTTCTCCTACGAGCAGTACTTC	CASSFGFSYEQYF
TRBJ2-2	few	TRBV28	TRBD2	TGTGCCAGCAGTTTACTCGGCTCAGGACTAGTCCCCGGGGAGCTGTTTTTT	CASSLLGSGLVPGELFF
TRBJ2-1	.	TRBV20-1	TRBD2	TGCAGTGCTAGAGATCGGGGTGGTGGTAGCGGGAGGATCGCCTACAGTGAGCAGTTCTTC	CSARDRGGGSGRIAYSEQFF
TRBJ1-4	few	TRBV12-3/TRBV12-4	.	TGTGCCAGCAGTTCATCCGACAGGCCAACTAATGAAAAACTGTTTTTT	CASSSSDRPTNEKLFF
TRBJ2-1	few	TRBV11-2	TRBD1	TGTGCCAGCAGCTTTGGGACAGACTACAATGAGCAGTTCTTC	CASSFGTDYNEQFF
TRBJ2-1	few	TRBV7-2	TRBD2	TGTGCCAGCAGCAGACGGGGGGGTTACAATGAGCAGTTCTTC	CASSRRGGYNEQFF
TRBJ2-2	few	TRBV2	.	TGTGCCAGCAGGGAACCACAGGGTACCGGGGAGCTGTTTTTT	CASREPQGTGELFF
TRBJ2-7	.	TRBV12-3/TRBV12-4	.	TGTGCCAGCAGTTTAGCCGGGATACTCGAGCAGTACTTC	CASSLAGILEQYF
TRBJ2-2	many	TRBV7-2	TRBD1	TGTGCCAGCAGCCCAGAGTTGAGGACAGGGATCCGGGAGCTGTTTTTT	CASSPELRTGIRELFF
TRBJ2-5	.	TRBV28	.	TGTGCCAGCAGTCCGCATGAACAAGAGACCCAGTACTTC	CASSPHEQETQYF
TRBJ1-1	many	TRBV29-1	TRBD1	TGCAGCGTTGTCGGACAGGGCGTCGGTGAAGCTTTCTTT	CSVVGQGVGEAFF
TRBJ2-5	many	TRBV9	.	TGTGCCAGCAGCCTCAGGGAAGAGACCCAGTACTTC	CASSLREETQYF
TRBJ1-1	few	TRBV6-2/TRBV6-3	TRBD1	TGTGCCAGCAGTACCCGGACAGGTTTGAGCACTGAAGCTTTCTTT	CASSTRTGLSTEAFF
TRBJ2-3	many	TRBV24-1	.	TGTGCCACCAGTGATTTGACCACAAGCAAGCAGTATTTT	CATSDLTTSKQYF
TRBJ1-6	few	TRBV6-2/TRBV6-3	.	TGTGCCAGCAGTTCGACAGTAAGAGGTTCACCCCTCCACTTT	CASSSTVRGSPLHF
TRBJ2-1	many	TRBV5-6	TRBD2	TGTGCCAGCAGCTTGGGATGGACTAGATGGGCCCATGAGCAGTTCTTC	CASSLGWTRWAHEQFF
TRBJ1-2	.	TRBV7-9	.	TGTGCCAGCAGCCCGGTGTCAGGCGGATTGGATGGCTACACCTTC	CASSPVSGGLDGYTF
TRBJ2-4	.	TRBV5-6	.	TGTGCCAGCAGCATCCGACAGGTTTTAGCCAAAAACATTCAGTACTTC	CASSIRQVLAKNIQYF
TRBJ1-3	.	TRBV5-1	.	TGCGCCAGCGGAGAGAGCTCTGGAAACACCATGTATTTT	CASGESSGNTMYF
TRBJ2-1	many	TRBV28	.	TGTGCCAGCAGAATTGAGAGGGGCCACTACAATGAGCAGTTCTTC	CASRIERGHYNEQFF
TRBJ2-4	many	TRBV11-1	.	TGTGCCAGCAGCCCCTCGGGCCTGAAATCACTTTCGATAGCCAAAAACATTCAGTACTTC	CASSPSGLKSLSIAKNIQYF
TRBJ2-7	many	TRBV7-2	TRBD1	TGTGCCAGCAGCCAGGGGGCCTGGGTTGGAGAGCAGTACTTC	CASSQGAWVGEQYF
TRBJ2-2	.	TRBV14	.	TGTGCCAGCAGCCCCACGTTCCTAGCTGACGCGAACACCGGGGAGCTGTTTTTT	CASSPTFLADANTGELFF
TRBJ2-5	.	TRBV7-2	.	TGTGCCAGCAGCTACCCGGGGCAAGAGACCCAGTACTTC	CASSYPGQETQYF
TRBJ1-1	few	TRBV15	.	TGTGCCACCAGCAGACGAGAACGCGCTGAAGCTTTCTTT	CATSRRERAEAFF
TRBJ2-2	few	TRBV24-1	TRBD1	TGTGCCACCAGTGATTCGGGACAGGGGGCCGGGGAGCTGTTTTTT	CATSDSGQGAGELFF
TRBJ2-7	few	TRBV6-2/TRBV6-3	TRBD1	TGTGCCAGCAGCCCCTGGGACAGGAGCGCCCAAGTCGTTCAGCGGTACTTC	CASSPWDRSAQVVQRYF